A selection of T cell receptor beta chains follows, all from one sample in a study of human T cells and chemical hapten exposure. TCRdb re-derived calls from the RACE reads in MiXCR, one entry per CDR3 protein. The sample lists 360,000 or so distinct CDR3 sequences; under 6.5% were seen once. This specimen was whole blood, taken in connection with sensitization to the hapten diphenylcyclopropenone (DPC). The receptors were gathered from a young woman with alopecia areata. Some clones in this sample may be carry-over from other donors' samples. Both conserved end residues are part of each CDR3. D genes are given only for firm matches. Rows give clone size only sometimes, using once, few, many, or a class for an expanded clone.

TRBV12-3/TRBV12-4	TRBJ1-1	NA	many	CASSTLGGAKFMNTEAFF	TGTGCCAGCAGTACCCTGGGGGGGGCGAAATTTATGAACACTGAAGCTTTCTTT
TRBV2	TRBJ2-2	NA	many	CASSEDPTGELFF	TGTGCCAGCAGTGAGGATCCTACCGGGGAGCTGTTTTTT
TRBV25-1	TRBJ1-5	TRBD1	few	CASSGGPVDRSSNQPQHF	TGTGCCAGCAGTGGTGGCCCTGTGGACAGGTCTAGCAATCAGCCCCAGCATTTT
TRBV3-1	TRBJ1-2	NA	many	CASSPGLGRTTYGYTF	TGTGCCAGCAGCCCCGGTCTGGGGAGGACAACGTATGGCTACACCTTC
TRBV5-6	TRBJ1-5	NA	many	CASSGDRGNQPQHF	TGTGCCAGCAGCGGGGACCGCGGCAATCAGCCCCAGCATTTT
TRBV10-3	TRBJ2-7	TRBD1	few	CAISSPQQGIYEQYF	TGTGCCATCAGCTCACCCCAACAGGGGATCTACGAGCAGTACTTC
TRBV20-1	TRBJ1-4	NA	many	CSARFLNEKLFF	TGCAGTGCTAGGTTCCTTAATGAAAAACTGTTTTTT
TRBV29-1	TRBJ2-5	TRBD2	many	CSVASGGLQETQYF	TGCAGCGTTGCTAGCGGGGGACTCCAAGAGACCCAGTACTTC
TRBV13	TRBJ2-3	TRBD2	few	CASSLRAGADTQYF	TGTGCCAGCAGCCTAAGGGCGGGGGCAGATACGCAGTATTTT
TRBV12-3/TRBV12-4	TRBJ2-1	TRBD2	NA	CASSLGGGAGEQFF	TGTGCCAGCAGTTTAGGCGGGGGGGCCGGTGAGCAGTTCTTC
TRBV29-1	TRBJ2-6	NA	many	CSVDTGFGANVLTF	TGCAGCGTTGATACGGGGTTTGGGGCCAACGTCCTGACTTTC
TRBV29-1	TRBJ2-7	NA	NA	CSVIGLYEQYF	TGCAGCGTGATCGGACTATACGAGCAGTACTTC
TRBV18	TRBJ2-3	NA	NA	CASSRDRTTDTQYF	TGTGCCAGCTCACGCGACAGGACCACAGATACGCAGTATTTT
TRBV6-1	TRBJ1-1	NA	many	CASSELGGTEAFF	TGTGCCAGCAGTGAATTAGGTGGGACTGAAGCTTTCTTT
TRBV6-5	TRBJ1-1	TRBD1	many	CASSKSGTGSPEAFF	TGTGCCAGCAGCAAATCCGGGACAGGAAGTCCTGAAGCTTTCTTT
TRBV11-2	TRBJ1-6	NA	few	CASSSRFVGSPLHF	TGTGCCAGCAGCTCGCGTTTTGTGGGGTCACCCCTCCACTTT
TRBV7-2	TRBJ1-5	TRBD1	many	CASSQGRGDRPQHF	TGTGCCAGCAGCCAGGGCAGGGGGGACCGGCCCCAGCATTTT
TRBV7-2	TRBJ2-6	NA	NA	CASSGKGWGTGANVLTF	TGTGCCAGCAGCGGGAAAGGATGGGGAACTGGGGCCAACGTCCTGACTTTC
TRBV4-2	TRBJ2-5	TRBD1	few	CASSPLGDRAGETQYF	TGTGCCAGCAGCCCCCTGGGGGACAGGGCGGGGGAGACCCAGTACTTC
TRBV6-5	TRBJ2-5	NA	NA	CASSYTPAGGAQETQYF	TGTGCCAGCAGTTACACTCCCGCTGGGGGAGCCCAAGAGACCCAGTACTTC
TRBV29-1	TRBJ2-1	NA	few	CSVEDVPLGEQFF	TGCAGCGTTGAAGATGTGCCTTTGGGTGAGCAGTTCTTC
TRBV28	TRBJ1-1	TRBD1	few	CASSFPDRMNTEAFF	TGTGCCAGCAGTTTCCCGGACAGGATGAACACTGAAGCTTTCTTT
TRBV20-1	TRBJ1-5	NA	many	CSASSVRGGNQPQHF	NA
TRBV7-3	TRBJ1-2	TRBD1	NA	CASSLWDRGFFNDGYTF	TGTGCCAGCAGCTTATGGGACAGGGGCTTCTTTAACGATGGCTACACCTTC
TRBV12-3/TRBV12-4	TRBJ2-3	TRBD2	few	CASSLSAGGLGDTQYF	TGTGCCAGCAGTTTAAGCGCGGGGGGGCTGGGAGATACGCAGTATTTT
TRBV18	TRBJ1-3	NA	many	CASSPGFSGNTIYF	TGTGCCAGCTCACCCGGGTTCTCTGGAAACACCATATATTTT
TRBV29-1	TRBJ1-3	TRBD1	many	CSVDLTGGTGNTIYF	TGCAGCGTCGACCTGACAGGGGGGACTGGAAACACCATATATTTT
TRBV9	TRBJ2-7	NA	many	CASSVGDTPSSYEQYF	TGTGCCAGCAGCGTAGGGGACACACCGTCATCCTACGAGCAGTACTTC
TRBV12-3/TRBV12-4	TRBJ1-1	NA	many	CASSPQGVNTEAFF	TGTGCCAGCAGTCCTCAGGGTGTCAACACTGAAGCTTTCTTT
TRBV7-9	TRBJ1-4	NA	many	CASSLGPSGTNEKLFF	TGTGCCAGCAGCCTGGGACCATCGGGAACTAATGAAAAACTGTTTTTT
TRBV6-2/TRBV6-3	TRBJ1-1	NA	NA	CASSYSHFNTEAFF	TGTGCCAGCAGTTACTCGCACTTCAACACTGAAGCTTTCTTT
TRBV7-9	TRBJ1-6	NA	NA	CASSLVDRDNSPLHF	TGTGCCAGCAGCTTAGTGGACAGAGATAATTCACCCCTCCACTTT
TRBV10-3	TRBJ1-1	TRBD1	many	CAISPGQGAALGGTEAFF	TGTGCCATCAGTCCCGGACAGGGGGCCGCACTCGGGGGGACTGAAGCTTTCTTT
TRBV11-2	TRBJ1-5	NA	many	CASSLDPAEYSNQPQHF	TGTGCCAGCAGCTTAGATCCTGCAGAGTATAGCAATCAGCCCCAGCATTTT
TRBV9	TRBJ2-2	NA	few	CASSVGGRTGELFF	TGTGCCAGCAGCGTAGGGGGACGCACCGGGGAGCTGTTTTTT
TRBV7-2	TRBJ2-3	NA	NA	CASSPRGRSTDTQYF	TGTGCCAGCAGCCCTCGGGGCCGTAGCACAGATACGCAGTATTTT
TRBV11-1	TRBJ2-3	NA	few	CASSLAGGNTDTQYF	TGTGCCAGCAGCTTGGCCGGCGGGAACACAGATACGCAGTATTTT
TRBV12-3/TRBV12-4	TRBJ2-3	NA	many	CASSFGGTDTQYF	TGTGCCAGCAGTTTCGGGGGCACAGATACGCAGTATTTT
TRBV5-1	TRBJ2-5	NA	few	CASSLRGSTPETQYF	TGCGCCAGCAGCTTGCGCGGTTCCACCCCGGAGACCCAGTACTTC
TRBV13	TRBJ2-3	TRBD2	NA	CASSPPPGTSGSTDTQYF	TGTGCCAGCAGCCCCCCACCCGGGACTAGCGGGAGCACAGATACGCAGTATTTT
TRBV28	TRBJ2-1	NA	few	CASNHGRGGNEQFF	TGTGCCAGCAATCACGGCAGGGGAGGGAATGAGCAGTTCTTC
TRBV6-1	TRBJ2-1	NA	NA	CASSEAHGTRYNEQFF	TGTGCCAGCAGTGAAGCCCACGGGACTCGTTACAATGAGCAGTTCTTC
TRBV18	TRBJ1-4	TRBD1	many	CASSLSGTEAEKLFF	TGTGCCAGCTCTCTCTCCGGGACAGAAGCCGAAAAACTGTTTTTT
TRBV7-3	TRBJ2-2	NA	few	CASSLSGGELFF	TGTGCCAGCAGCTTAAGCGGCGGGGAGCTGTTTTTT
TRBV20-1	TRBJ1-5	TRBD1	many	CSARRQGRESQPQHF	TGCAGTGCTAGACGACAGGGGCGTGAGAGTCAGCCCCAGCATTTT
TRBV7-2	TRBJ1-5	NA	many	CASSSDLTQPQHF	TGTGCCAGCAGCTCCGATTTAACTCAGCCCCAGCATTTT